Many counts were recorded for the clone carrying this TCR beta chain. Trimming took 4 bases from V and 8 from J, leaving 14 bases between them. Germline CDR1 and CDR2: SGHTA and FQGNSA. The CDR3 length is 13 residues. The record originates from a study of early T cells in non-severe SARS-CoV-2 infection. About the research overall: Sequencing used unsorted whole-blood bulk RNA, so chains lack pairing.

Molecules of cDNA were individually given unique molecular identifiers that were attached to them. TCRdb re-analysed the 5' RACE reads in MiXCR, keeping a single row per CDR3 protein. Of about 80,000 distinct CDR3 sequences in the sample, approximately 12% were seen once. Sequenced material: whole blood. This clonotype was obtained from an adult who was a healthcare worker with PCR-confirmed SARS-CoV-2 infection or an uninfected control (not recorded which). V is TRBV7-2 and J is TRBJ1-2; a weak D match, TRBD1 (5 bases). CDR3 nucleotide sequence: TGTGCCAGCAGCTCGGGACGGCGAGGGGGCTACACCTTC. Translating gives CASSSGRRGGYTF.